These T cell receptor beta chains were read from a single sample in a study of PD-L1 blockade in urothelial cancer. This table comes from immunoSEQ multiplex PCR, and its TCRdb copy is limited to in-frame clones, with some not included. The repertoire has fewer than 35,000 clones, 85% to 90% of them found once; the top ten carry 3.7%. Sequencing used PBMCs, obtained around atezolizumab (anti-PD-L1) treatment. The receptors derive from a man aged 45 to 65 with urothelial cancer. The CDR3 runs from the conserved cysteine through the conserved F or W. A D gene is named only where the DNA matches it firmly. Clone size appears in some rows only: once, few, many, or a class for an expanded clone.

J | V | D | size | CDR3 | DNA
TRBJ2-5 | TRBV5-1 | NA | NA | CASSPSGSRETQYF | TGCGCCAGCAGCCCGTCGGGAAGCAGAGAGACCCAGTACTTC
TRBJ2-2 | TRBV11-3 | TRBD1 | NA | CASSPGTGVTGELFF | TGTGCCAGCAGCCCCGGGACAGGGGTTACCGGGGAGCTGTTTTTT
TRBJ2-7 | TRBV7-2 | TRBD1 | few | CASSFRDRDYEQYF | TGTGCCAGCAGCTTCCGGGACAGGGACTACGAGCAGTACTTC
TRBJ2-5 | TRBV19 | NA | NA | CASSQGNFEETQYF | TGTGCCAGCTCACAGGGTAACTTCGAAGAGACCCAGTACTTC
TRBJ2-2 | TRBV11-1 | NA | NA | CASSLYQGSGGELFF | TGTGCCAGCAGCTTATACCAGGGTAGTGGCGGGGAGCTGTTTTTT
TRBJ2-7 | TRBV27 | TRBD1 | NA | CASSFTGGIEQYF | TGTGCCAGCAGTTTTACAGGGGGAATCGAGCAGTACTTC
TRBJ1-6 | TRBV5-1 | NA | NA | CASSLDGRGGNSPLHF | TGCGCCAGCAGCTTAGATGGGAGAGGGGGTAATTCACCCCTCCACTTT
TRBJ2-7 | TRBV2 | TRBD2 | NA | CASRFSGTSAEQYF | TGTGCCAGCAGGTTTAGCGGGACAAGTGCCGAGCAGTACTTC
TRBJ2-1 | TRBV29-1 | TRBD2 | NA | CSVELAGGRRFF | TGCAGCGTTGAACTAGCGGGGGGTCGTCGGTTCTTC
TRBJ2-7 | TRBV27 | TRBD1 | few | CASSSLRDRGFYEQYF | TGTGCCAGCAGTTCCCTCCGGGACAGGGGGTTCTACGAGCAGTACTTC
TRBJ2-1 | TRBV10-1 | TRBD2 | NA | CASSESWRGRALNEQFF | TGCGCCAGCAGTGAGTCGTGGCGCGGGAGGGCGCTGAATGAGCAGTTCTTC
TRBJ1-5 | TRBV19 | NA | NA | CASSWTERGAQHF | TGTGCCAGTAGTTGGACAGAGAGGGGAGCCCAGCATTTT
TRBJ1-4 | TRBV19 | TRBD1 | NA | CASSTTGTGTGREKLFF | TGTGCCAGTAGTACAACCGGGACAGGGACGGGTAGGGAAAAACTGTTTTTT
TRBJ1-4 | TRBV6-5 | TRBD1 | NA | CASKAGTGVSEKLFF | TGTGCCAGCAAAGCCGGGACAGGCGTTAGTGAAAAACTGTTTTTT
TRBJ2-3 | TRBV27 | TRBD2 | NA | CASSLTSGGSDTQYF | TGTGCCAGCAGCCTCACTAGCGGGGGATCAGATACGCAGTATTTT
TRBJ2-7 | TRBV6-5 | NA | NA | CASSYRGGRRYEQYF | TGTGCCAGCAGTTATAGGGGGGGCCGACGGTACGAGCAGTACTTC
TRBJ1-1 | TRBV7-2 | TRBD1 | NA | CASSGRQGADAFF | TGTGCCAGCAGCGGCCGACAGGGGGCAGACGCTTTCTTT
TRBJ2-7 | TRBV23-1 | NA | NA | CASSQSRFRLYEQYF | TGCGCCAGCAGTCAATCTCGGTTTCGACTTTACGAGCAGTACTTC
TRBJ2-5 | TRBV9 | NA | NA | CASSRGGQGGRETQYF | TGTGCCAGCAGCCGAGGTGGGCAGGGAGGACGGGAGACCCAGTACTTC
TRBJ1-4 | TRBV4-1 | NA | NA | CASSQPTTENNEKLFF | TGCGCCAGCAGCCAACCTACCACAGAGAATAATGAAAAACTGTTTTTT
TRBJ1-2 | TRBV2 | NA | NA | CASSGRNNYGYTF | TGTGCCAGCTCCGGTCGTAATAACTATGGCTACACCTTC
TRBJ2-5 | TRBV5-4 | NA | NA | CASSLRGLETQYF | TGTGCCAGCAGCTTGAGGGGCTTGGAGACCCAGTACTTC
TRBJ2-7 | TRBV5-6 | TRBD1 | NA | CASSFGTGVSHEQYF | TGTGCCAGCAGCTTCGGGACAGGGGTGTCCCACGAGCAGTACTTC
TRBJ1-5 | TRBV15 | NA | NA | CATSVSVNYQPQHF | TGTGCCACCAGCGTCTCCGTAAACTATCAGCCCCAGCATTTT
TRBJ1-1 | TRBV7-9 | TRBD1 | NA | CASSLRGQANTEAFF | TGTGCCAGCAGCTTACGCGGACAGGCGAACACTGAAGCTTTCTTT
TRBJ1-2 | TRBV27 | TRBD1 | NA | CASSSYRGQTHGYTF | TGTGCCAGCAGTTCGTACAGGGGGCAAACCCATGGCTACACCTTC
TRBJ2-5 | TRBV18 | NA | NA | CATGDFQETQYF | TGTGCCACCGGGGACTTCCAAGAGACCCAGTACTTC
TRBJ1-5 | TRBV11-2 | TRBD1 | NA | CASSLDRGQVSNQPQHF | TGTGCCAGCAGCTTAGATAGGGGACAGGTCAGCAATCAGCCCCAGCATTTT
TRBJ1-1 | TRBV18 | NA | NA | CASSPNRGKNTEAFF | TGTGCCAGCTCACCAAATAGGGGTAAGAACACTGAAGCTTTCTTT
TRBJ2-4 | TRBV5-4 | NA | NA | CASSNRGMTAKNIQYF | TGTGCCAGCAGTAATCGGGGTATGACGGCCAAAAACATTCAGTACTTC
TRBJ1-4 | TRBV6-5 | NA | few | CASSSAGEKLFF | TGTGCCAGCAGTTCTGCAGGGGAAAAACTGTTTTTT
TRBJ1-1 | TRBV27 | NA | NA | CASIKRGTATLNTEAFF | TGTGCCAGCATAAAAAGGGGGACCGCCACCCTGAACACTGAAGCTTTCTTT
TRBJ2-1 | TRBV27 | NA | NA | CASSTLTGYDEQFF | TGTGCCAGCAGTACATTAACAGGGTACGATGAGCAGTTCTTC
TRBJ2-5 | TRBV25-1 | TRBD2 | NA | CASSEFGGGETQYF | TGTGCCAGCAGTGAATTCGGGGGAGGGGAGACCCAGTACTTC
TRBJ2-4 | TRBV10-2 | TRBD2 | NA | CASTLRTGGQDIQYF | TGCGCCAGCACCCTTAGGACGGGAGGGCAGGACATTCAGTACTTC
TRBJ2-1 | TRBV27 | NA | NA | CASSWTHQSGYNEQFF | TGTGCCAGCAGCTGGACACATCAATCCGGATACAATGAGCAGTTCTTC
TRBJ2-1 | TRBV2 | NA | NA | CASSKTGTIIDEQFF | TGTGCCAGCAGCAAAACCGGGACAATTATCGATGAGCAGTTCTTC
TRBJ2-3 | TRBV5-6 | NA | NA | CASRLGGPSTDTQYF | TGTGCCAGCAGATTGGGGGGCCCTAGCACAGATACGCAGTATTTT
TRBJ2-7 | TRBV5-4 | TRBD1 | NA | CASSPTGAEQYF | TGTGCCAGCAGCCCGACAGGGGCCGAGCAGTACTTC
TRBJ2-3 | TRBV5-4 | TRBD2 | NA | CASSLYRGTSGEDTQYF | TGTGCCAGCAGCTTGTATCGGGGGACTAGCGGGGAAGATACGCAGTATTTT
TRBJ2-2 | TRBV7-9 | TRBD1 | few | CASSDTGENTGELFF | TGTGCCAGCAGCGATACAGGGGAGAACACCGGGGAGCTGTTTTTT
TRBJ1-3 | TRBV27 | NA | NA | CASSLRGYGNTIYF | TGTGCCAGCAGTTTGCGAGGATATGGAAACACCATATATTTT
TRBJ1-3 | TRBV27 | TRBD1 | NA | CASSLAGGSGNTIYF | TGTGCCAGCAGTTTAGCAGGGGGCTCTGGAAACACCATATATTTT
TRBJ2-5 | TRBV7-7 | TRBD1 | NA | CASSLFLPGGIEETQYF | TGTGCTAGCAGCCTCTTCCTTCCAGGGGGCATCGAGGAGACCCAGTACTTC
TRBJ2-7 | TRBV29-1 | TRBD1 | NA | CSVRRTGTYEQYF | TGCAGCGTACGCAGGACAGGAACCTACGAGCAGTACTTC
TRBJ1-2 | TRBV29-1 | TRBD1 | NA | CSAIPGQGSYGYTF | TGCAGCGCCATTCCGGGACAGGGATCCTATGGCTACACCTTC
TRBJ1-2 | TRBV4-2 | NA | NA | CASSNLLEVYGYTF | TGTGCCAGCAGCAACCTTCTTGAGGTCTATGGCTACACCTTC
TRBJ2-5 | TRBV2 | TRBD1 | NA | CARKTGTTETQYF | TGTGCCAGAAAGACAGGGACCACAGAGACCCAGTACTTC
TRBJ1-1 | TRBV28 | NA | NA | CASSLSDLVVNTEAFF | TGTGCCAGCAGTTTATCGGACTTGGTTGTGAACACTGAAGCTTTCTTT
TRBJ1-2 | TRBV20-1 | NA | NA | CSARDREFYTF | TGCAGTGCTAGAGATAGGGAGTTCTACACCTTC
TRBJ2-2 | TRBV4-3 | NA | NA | CASSQEGGWTGELFF | TGCGCCAGCAGCCAAGAAGGCGGGTGGACCGGGGAGCTGTTTTTT
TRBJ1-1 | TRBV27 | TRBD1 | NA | CASTTTGGYNTEAFF | TGTGCCAGCACCACCACAGGGGGCTACAACACTGAAGCTTTCTTT
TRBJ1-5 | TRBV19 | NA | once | CASSIDFWTADYQPQHF | TGTGCCAGTAGTATAGATTTTTGGACAGCTGATTATCAGCCCCAGCATTTT